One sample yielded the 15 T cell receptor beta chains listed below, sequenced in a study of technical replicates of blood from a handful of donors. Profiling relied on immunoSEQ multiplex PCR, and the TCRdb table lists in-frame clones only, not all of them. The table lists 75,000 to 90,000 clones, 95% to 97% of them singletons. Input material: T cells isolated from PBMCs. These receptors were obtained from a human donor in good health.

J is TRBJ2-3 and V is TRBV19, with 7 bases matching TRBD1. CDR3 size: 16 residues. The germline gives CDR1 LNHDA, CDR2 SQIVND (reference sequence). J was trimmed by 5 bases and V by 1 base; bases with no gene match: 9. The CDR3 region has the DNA TGTGCCAGTAGTATAGCCTCGAAGGGGGCTAAAGATACGCAGTATTTT. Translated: CASSIASKGAKDTQYF. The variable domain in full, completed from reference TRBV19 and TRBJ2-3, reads DGGITQSPKYLFRKEGQNVTLSCEQNLNHDAMYWYRQDPGQGLRLIYYSQIVNDFQKGDIAEGYSVSREKKESFPLTVTSAQKNPTAFYLCASSIASKGAKDTQYFGPGTRLTVL.

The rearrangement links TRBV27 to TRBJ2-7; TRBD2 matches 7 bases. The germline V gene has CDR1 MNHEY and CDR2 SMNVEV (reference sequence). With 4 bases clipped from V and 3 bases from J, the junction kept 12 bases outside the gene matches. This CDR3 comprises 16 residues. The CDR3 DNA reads TGTGCCAGCAGTTCCTCTAGCGGCGAGACCTTCTACGAGCAGTACTTC. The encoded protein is CASSSSSGETFYEQYF.

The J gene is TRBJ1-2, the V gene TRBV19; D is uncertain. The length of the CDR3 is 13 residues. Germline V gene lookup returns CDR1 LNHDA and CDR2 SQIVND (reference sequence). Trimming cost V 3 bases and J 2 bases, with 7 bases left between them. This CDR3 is CASSMGLNYGYTF. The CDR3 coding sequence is TGTGCCAGTAGTATGGGCCTAAACTATGGCTACACCTTC.

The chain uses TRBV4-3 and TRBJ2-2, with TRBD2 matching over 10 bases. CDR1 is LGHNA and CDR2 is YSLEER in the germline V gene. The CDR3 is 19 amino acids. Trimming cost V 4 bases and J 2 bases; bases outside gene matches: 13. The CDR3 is CASSLLSDWTSGNTGELFF. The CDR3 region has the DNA TGCGCCAGCAGCCTCCTTTCCGACTGGACTAGCGGTAACACCGGGGAGCTGTTTTTT.

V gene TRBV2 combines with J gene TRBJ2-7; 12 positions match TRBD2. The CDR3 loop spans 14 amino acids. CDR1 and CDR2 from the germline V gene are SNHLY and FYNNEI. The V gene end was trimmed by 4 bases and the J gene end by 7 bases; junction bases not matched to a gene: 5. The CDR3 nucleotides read TGTGCCAGCAGTGGTAGACTAGCGGGAGAAGAGCAGTACTTC. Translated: CASSGRLAGEEQYF. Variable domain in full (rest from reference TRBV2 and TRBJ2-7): EPEVTQTPSHQVTQMGQEVILRCVPISNHLYFYWYRQILGQKVEFLVSFYNNEISEKSEIFDDQFSVERPDGSNFTLKIRSTKLEDSAMYFCASSGRLAGEEQYFGPGTRLTVT.

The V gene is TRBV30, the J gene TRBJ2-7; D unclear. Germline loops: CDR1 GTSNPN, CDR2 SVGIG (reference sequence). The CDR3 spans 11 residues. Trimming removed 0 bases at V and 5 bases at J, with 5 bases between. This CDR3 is CAWSVADEQYF. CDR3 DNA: TGTGCCTGGAGTGTTGCAGACGAGCAGTACTTC.

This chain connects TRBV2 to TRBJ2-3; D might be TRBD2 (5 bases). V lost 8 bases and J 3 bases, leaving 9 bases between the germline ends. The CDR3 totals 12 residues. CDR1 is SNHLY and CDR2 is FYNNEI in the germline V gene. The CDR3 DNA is TGTGCCAGCCCAGGAGGTACAGATACGCAGTATTTT. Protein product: CASPGGTDTQYF. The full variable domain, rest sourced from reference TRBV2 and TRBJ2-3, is EPEVTQTPSHQVTQMGQEVILRCVPISNHLYFYWYRQILGQKVEFLVSFYNNEISEKSEIFDDQFSVERPDGSNFTLKIRSTKLEDSAMYFCASPGGTDTQYFGPGTRLTVL.

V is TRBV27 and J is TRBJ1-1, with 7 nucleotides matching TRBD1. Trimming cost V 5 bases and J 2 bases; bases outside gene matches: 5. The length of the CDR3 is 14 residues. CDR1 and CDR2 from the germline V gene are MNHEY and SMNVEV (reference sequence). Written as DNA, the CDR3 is TGTGCCAGCAGTCCTAGACAGGGTAACACTGAAGCTTTCTTT. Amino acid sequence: CASSPRQGNTEAFF.

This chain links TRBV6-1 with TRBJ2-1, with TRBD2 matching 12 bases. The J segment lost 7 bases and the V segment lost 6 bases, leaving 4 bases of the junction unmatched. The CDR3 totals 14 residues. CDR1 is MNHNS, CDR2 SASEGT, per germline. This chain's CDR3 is CASSPSGRENEQFF. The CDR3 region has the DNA TGTGCCAGCAGCCCTAGCGGGAGGGAAAATGAGCAGTTCTTC.

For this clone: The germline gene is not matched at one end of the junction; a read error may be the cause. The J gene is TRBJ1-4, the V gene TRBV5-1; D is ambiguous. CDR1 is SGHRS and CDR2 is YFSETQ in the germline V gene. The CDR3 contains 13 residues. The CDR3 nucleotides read TGCGCCAGCAGCTTGTGGACTAGTGAAAAACTGTTTTTT. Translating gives CASSLWTSEKLFF. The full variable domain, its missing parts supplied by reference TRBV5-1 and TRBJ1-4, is KAGVTQTPRYLIKTRGQQVTLSCSPISGHRSVSWYQQTPGQGLQFLFEYFSETQRNKGNFPGRFSGRQFSNSRSEMNVSTLELGDSALYLCASSLWTSEKLFFGSGTQLSVL.

CDR3 sequence: CASSRIQGRGEQYF. The CDR3 DNA follows: TGTGCCAGCAGCCGGATACAGGGACGTGGCGAGCAGTACTTC. The V gene is TRBV11-2, the J gene TRBJ2-7; a possible D gene is TRBD1 (6 bases). Trimming removed 5 bases from V and 6 bases from J, with 17 bases in between. This CDR3 spans 14 amino acids. Germline V gives CDR1 SGHAT, CDR2 FQNNGV.

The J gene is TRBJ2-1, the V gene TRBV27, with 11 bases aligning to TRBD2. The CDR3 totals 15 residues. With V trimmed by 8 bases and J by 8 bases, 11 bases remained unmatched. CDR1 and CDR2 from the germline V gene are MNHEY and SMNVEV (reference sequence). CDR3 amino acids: CASVALAGERDEQFF. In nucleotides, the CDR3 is TGTGCCAGCGTCGCACTAGCGGGAGAGCGAGATGAGCAGTTCTTC.

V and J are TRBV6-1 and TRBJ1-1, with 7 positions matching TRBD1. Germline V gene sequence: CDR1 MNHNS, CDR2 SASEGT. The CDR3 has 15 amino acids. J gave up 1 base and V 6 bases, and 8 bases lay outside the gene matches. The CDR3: CASRINRGGNTEAFF. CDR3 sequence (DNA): TGTGCCAGCAGGATAAACAGGGGTGGGAACACTGAAGCTTTCTTT.

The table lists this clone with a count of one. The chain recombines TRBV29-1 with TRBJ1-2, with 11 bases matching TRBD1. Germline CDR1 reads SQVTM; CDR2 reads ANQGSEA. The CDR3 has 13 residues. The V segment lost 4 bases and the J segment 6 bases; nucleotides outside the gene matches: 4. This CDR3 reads CSVARDRGNGYTF. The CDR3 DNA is TGCAGCGTTGCCCGGGACAGGGGGAATGGCTACACCTTC. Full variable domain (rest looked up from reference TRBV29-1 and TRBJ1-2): SAVISQKPSRDICQRGTSLTIQCQVDSQVTMMFWYRQQPGQSLTLIATANQGSEATYESGFVIDKFPISRPNLTFSTLTVSNMSPEDSSIYLCSVARDRGNGYTFGSGTRLTVV.

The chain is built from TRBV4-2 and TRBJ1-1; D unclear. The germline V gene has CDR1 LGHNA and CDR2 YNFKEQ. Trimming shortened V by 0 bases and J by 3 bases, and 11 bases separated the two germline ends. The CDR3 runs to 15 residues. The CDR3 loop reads CASSQELDWDTEAFF. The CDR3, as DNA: TGTGCCAGCAGCCAAGAGCTAGATTGGGACACTGAAGCTTTCTTT.